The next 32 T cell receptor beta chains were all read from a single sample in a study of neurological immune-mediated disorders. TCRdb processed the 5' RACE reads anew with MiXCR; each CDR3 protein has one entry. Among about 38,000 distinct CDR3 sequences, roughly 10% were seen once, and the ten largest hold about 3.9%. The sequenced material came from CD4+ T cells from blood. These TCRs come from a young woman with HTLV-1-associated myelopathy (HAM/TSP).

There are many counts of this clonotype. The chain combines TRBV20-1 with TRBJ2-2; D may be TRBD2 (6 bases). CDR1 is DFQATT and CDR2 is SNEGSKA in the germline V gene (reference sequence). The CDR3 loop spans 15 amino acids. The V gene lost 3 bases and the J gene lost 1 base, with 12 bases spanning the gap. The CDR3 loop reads CSASRGTGNTGELFF. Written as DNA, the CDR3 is TGCAGTGCTAGTCGCGGGACCGGGAACACCGGGGAGCTGTTTTTT.

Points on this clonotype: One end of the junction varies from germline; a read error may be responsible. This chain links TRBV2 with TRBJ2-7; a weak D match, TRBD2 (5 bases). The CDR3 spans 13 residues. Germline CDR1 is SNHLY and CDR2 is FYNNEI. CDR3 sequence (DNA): TGTGACAGCAGGAAACGGGGAGACTACGAGCAGTACTTC. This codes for CDSRKRGDYEQYF. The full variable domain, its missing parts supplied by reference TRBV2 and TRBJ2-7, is EPEVTQTPSHQVTQMGQEVILRCVPISNHLYFYWYRQILGQKVEFLVSFYNNEISEKSEIFDDQFSVERPDGSNFTLKIRSTKLEDSAMYFCDSRKRGDYEQYFGPGTRLTVT.

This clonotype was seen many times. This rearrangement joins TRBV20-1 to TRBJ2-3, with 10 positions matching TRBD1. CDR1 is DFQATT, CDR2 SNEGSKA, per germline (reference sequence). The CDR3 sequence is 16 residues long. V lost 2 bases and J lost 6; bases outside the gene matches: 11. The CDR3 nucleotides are TGCAGTGCTAGAAAACTACCGGGACAGGGGTGGGATACGCAGTATTTT. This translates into CSARKLPGQGWDTQYF.

The CDR3 is CAITSVTGVGTEAFF. CDR3 sequence (DNA): TGTGCCATCACCTCTGTGACAGGGGTCGGGACTGAAGCTTTCTTT. The rearrangement uses TRBV10-3 and TRBJ1-1; 8 bases fit TRBD1. The V and J ends lost 7 bases and 5 bases, in that order; junction bases with no gene match: 12. There are 15 residues in the CDR3. CDR1 ENHRY and CDR2 SYGVKD come from the germline V gene.

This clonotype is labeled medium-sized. CDR3 in DNA: TGCGCCAGCAGCTTCAACGGGGGGTTGAATCAGCCCCAGCATTTT. Its protein is CASSFNGGLNQPQHF. The rearrangement uses TRBV5-1 and TRBJ1-5; weak D call: TRBD1 (5 bases). The length of the CDR3 is 15 residues. Germline V lookup: CDR1 SGHRS, CDR2 YFSETQ. Trimming shortened V by 2 bases and J by 4 bases, and 13 bases separated the two germline ends.

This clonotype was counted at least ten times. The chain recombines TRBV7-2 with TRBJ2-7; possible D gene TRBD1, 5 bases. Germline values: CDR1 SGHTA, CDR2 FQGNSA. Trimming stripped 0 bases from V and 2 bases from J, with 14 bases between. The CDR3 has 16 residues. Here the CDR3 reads CASSLAPGPPPYEQYF. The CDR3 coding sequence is TGTGCCAGCAGCTTAGCCCCAGGGCCGCCACCCTACGAGCAGTACTTC.

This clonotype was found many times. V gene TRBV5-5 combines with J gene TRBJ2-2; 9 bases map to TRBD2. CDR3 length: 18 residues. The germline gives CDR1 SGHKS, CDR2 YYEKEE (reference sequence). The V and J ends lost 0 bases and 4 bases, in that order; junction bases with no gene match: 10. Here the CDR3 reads CASSLAPPSGGRTGELFF. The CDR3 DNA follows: TGTGCCAGCAGCTTGGCCCCCCCCAGCGGGGGGCGCACCGGGGAGCTGTTTTTT.

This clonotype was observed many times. The CDR3 reads CSARADQETQYF. CDR3 in DNA: TGCAGTGCCAGGGCCGACCAAGAGACCCAGTACTTC. V gene TRBV20-1 combines with J gene TRBJ2-5; tentatively, D is TRBD1 (5 bases). V dropped 6 bases and J dropped 0 bases, with 8 bases sitting between them. The CDR3 covers 12 residues. CDR1 and CDR2 (germline): DFQATT, SNEGSKA (reference sequence).

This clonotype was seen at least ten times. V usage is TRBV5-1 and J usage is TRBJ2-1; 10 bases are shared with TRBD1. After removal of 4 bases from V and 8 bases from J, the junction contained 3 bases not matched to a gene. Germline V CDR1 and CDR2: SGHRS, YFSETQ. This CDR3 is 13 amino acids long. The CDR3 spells CASSPGQGYEQFF. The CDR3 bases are TGCGCCAGCAGCCCGGGACAGGGGTATGAGCAGTTCTTC.

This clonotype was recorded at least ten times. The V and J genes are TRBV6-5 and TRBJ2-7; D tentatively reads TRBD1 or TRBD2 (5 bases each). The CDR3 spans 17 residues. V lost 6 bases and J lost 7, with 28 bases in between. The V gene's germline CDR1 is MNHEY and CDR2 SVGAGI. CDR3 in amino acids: CASREQGSGTRHREQYF. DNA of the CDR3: TGTGCCAGCAGAGAACAAGGATCCGGGACCCGACACCGGGAGCAGTACTTC.

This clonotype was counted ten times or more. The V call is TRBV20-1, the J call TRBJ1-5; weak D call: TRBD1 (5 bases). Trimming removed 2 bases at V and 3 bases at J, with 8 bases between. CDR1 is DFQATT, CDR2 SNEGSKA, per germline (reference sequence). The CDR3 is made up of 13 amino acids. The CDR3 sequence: CSARWGYNQPQHF. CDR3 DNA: TGCAGTGCTAGATGGGGGTACAATCAGCCCCAGCATTTT.

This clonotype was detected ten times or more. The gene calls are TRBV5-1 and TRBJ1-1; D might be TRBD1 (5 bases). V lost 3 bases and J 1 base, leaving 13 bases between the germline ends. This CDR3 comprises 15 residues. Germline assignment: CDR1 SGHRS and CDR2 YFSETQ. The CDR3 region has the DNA TGCGCCAGCAGCTCCCACCCCGGGGCGAACACTGAAGCTTTCTTT. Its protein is CASSSHPGANTEAFF.

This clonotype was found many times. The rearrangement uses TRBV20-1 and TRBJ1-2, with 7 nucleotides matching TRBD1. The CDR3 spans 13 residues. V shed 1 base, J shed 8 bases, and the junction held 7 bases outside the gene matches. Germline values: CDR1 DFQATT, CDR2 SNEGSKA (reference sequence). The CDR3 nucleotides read TGCAGTGCTAGAGGGCAGACAGGGAGCGGCTACACCTTC. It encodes CSARGQTGSGYTF.

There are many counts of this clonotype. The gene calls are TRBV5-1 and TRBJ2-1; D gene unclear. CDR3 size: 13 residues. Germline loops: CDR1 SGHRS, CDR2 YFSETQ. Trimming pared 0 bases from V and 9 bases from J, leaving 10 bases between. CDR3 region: CASSLATEGEQFF. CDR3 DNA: TGCGCCAGCAGCTTGGCCACAGAAGGTGAGCAGTTCTTC.

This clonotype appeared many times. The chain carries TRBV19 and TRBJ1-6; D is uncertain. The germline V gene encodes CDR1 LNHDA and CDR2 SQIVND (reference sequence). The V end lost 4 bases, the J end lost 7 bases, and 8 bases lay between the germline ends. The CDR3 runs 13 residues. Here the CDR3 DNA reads TGTGCCAGTAGTAACAGCGGGAATTCACCCCTCCACTTT. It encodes CASSNSGNSPLHF.

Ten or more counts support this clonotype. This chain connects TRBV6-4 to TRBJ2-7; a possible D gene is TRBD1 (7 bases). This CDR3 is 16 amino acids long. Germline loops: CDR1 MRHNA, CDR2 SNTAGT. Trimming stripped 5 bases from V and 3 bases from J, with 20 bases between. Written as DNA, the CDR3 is TGTGCCAGCAGTCCCCAACGGCGGGACAGATACTACGAGCAGTACTTC. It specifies CASSPQRRDRYYEQYF.

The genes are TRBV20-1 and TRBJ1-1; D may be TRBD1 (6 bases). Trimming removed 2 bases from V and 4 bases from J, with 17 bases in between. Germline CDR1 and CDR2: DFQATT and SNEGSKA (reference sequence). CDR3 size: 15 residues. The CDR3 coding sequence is TGCAGTGCTAGACCTACTGGGGGAGGGGGCACTGAAGCTTTCTTT. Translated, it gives CSARPTGGGGTEAFF.

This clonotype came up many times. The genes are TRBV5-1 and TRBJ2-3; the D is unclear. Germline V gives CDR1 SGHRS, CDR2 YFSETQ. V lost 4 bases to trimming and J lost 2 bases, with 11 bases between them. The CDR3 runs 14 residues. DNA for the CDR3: TGCGCCAGCAGCATTGACGGATACACAGATACGCAGTATTTT. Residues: CASSIDGYTDTQYF. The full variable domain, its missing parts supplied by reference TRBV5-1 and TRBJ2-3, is KAGVTQTPRYLIKTRGQQVTLSCSPISGHRSVSWYQQTPGQGLQFLFEYFSETQRNKGNFPGRFSGRQFSNSRSEMNVSTLELGDSALYLCASSIDGYTDTQYFGPGTRLTVL.

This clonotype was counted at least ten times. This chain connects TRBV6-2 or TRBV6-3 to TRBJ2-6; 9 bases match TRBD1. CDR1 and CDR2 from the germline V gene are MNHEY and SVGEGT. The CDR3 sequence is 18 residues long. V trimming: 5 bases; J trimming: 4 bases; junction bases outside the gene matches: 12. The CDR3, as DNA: TGTGCCAGCAGTAGACCGCGGACAGGGGAGAGGGGGGCCAACGTCCTGACTTTC. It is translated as CASSRPRTGERGANVLTF.

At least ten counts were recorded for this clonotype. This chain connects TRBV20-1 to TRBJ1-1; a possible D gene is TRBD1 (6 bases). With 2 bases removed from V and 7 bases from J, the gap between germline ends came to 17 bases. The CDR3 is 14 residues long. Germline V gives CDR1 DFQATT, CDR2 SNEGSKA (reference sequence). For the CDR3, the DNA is TGCAGTGCTAGAAAAGTGCGGGGACAAGTTGAAGCTTTCTTT. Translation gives CSARKVRGQVEAFF.

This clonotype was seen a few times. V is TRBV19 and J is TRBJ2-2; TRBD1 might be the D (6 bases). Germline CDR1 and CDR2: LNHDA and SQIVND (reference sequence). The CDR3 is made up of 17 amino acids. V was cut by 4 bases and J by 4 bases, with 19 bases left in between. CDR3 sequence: CASSTRTRQEVTGELFF. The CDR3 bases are TGTGCCAGTAGTACCCGTACCCGACAGGAGGTCACCGGGGAGCTGTTTTTT.

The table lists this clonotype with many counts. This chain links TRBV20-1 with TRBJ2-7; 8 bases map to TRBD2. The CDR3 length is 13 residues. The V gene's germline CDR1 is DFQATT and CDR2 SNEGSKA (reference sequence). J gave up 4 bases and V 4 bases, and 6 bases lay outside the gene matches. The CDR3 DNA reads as TGCAGTGCTACGCCGGGACTAGGGTACGAGCAGTACTTC. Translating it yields CSATPGLGYEQYF.

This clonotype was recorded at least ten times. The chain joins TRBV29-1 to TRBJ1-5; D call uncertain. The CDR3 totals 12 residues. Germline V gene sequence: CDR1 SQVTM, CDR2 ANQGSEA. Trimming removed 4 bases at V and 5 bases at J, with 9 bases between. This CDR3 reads CSVGDFDQPQHF. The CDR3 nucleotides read TGCAGCGTTGGAGATTTCGATCAGCCCCAGCATTTT. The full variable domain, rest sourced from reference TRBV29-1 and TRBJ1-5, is SAVISQKPSRDICQRGTSLTIQCQVDSQVTMMFWYRQQPGQSLTLIATANQGSEATYESGFVIDKFPISRPNLTFSTLTVSNMSPEDSSIYLCSVGDFDQPQHFGDGTRLSIL.

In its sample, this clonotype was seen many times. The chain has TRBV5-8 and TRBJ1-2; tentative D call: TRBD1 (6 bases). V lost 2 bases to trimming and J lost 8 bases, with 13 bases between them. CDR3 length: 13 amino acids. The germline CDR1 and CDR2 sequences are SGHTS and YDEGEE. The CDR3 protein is CASSLQGFWGYTF. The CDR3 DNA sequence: TGTGCCAGCAGCTTACAGGGTTTCTGGGGCTACACCTTC.

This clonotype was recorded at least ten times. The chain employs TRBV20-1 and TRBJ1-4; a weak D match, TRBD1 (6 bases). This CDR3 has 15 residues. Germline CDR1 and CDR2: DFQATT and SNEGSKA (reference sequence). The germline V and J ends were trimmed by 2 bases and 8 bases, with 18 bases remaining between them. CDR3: CSARPAGGPGEKLFF. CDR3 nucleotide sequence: TGCAGTGCTAGACCCGCCGGGGGGCCGGGCGAAAAACTGTTTTTT.

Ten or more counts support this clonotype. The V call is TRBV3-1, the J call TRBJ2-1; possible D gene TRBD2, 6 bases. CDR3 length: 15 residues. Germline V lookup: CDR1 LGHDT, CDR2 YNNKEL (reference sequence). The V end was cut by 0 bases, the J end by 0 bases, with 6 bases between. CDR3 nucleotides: TGTGCCAGCAGCCAAGACGGGAGCTCCTACAATGAGCAGTTCTTC. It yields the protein CASSQDGSSYNEQFF.

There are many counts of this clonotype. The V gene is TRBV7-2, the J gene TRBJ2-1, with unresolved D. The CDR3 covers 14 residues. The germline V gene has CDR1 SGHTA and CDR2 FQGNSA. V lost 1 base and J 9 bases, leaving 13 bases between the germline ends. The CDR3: CASSLGQVHFEQFF. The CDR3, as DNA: TGTGCCAGCAGCTTAGGTCAGGTGCACTTTGAGCAGTTCTTC.

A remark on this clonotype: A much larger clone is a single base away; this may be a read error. CDR3 region: CASSQAQGWGQGSSGANVLTF. The DNA for the CDR3 is TGCGCCAGCAGCCAAGCTCAGGGGTGGGGACAGGGGAGCTCTGGGGCCAACGTCCTGACTTTC. The chain employs TRBV4-1 and TRBJ2-6; 10 bases are shared with TRBD1. The V segment lost 1 base and the J segment 0 bases; nucleotides outside the gene matches: 12. This CDR3 comprises 21 residues. CDR1 and CDR2 (germline): MGHRA, YSYEKL.

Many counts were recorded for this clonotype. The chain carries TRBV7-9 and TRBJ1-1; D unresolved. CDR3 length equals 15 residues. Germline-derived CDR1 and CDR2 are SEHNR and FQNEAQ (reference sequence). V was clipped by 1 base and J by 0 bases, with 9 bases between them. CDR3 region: CASSLGVGLNTEAFF. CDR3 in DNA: TGTGCCAGCAGCTTAGGCGTAGGGCTGAACACTGAAGCTTTCTTT.

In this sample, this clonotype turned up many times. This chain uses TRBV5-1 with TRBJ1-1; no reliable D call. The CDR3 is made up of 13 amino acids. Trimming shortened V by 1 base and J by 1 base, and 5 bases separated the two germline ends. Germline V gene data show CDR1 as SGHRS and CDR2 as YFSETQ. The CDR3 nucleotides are TGCGCCAGCAGCTTGCAGAGGAACACTGAAGCTTTCTTT. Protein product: CASSLQRNTEAFF.

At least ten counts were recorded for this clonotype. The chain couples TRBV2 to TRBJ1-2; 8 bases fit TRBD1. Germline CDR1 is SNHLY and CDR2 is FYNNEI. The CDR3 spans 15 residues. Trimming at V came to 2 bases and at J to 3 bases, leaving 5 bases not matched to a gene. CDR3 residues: CASSERTGTYYGYTF. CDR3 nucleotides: TGTGCCAGCAGTGAAAGGACAGGGACCTACTATGGCTACACCTTC.

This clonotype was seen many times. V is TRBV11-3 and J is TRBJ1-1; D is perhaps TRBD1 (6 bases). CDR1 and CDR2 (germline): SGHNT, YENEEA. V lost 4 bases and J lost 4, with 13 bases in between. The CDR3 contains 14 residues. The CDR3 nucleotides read TGTGCCAGCAGCTCGATCAGGGGCTCCACTGAAGCTTTCTTT. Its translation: CASSSIRGSTEAFF.